The rows below give T cell receptor beta chains drawn from one sample of a study of shared clonotypes between healthy human individuals. Data came from immunoSEQ multiplex PCR; TCRdb stores just in-frame clones and leaves some out. The table has 2,100,000 or so clones, approximately 96% seen once. Sequencing was done on a sample of naive CD4+ T cells sorted from blood. Receptors originate from a man aged 18 to 35 in good health. Both conserved end residues are part of each CDR3. The D gene is left open where the match is weak. Size values are once, few and many counts, or a class for expanded clones, and some rows have none.

-,-,TRBV28,TRBJ2-4,TGTGCCAGCAGTTTAAGGCCCTCCCTAGGCGGGTCCAAAAACATTCAGTACTTC,CASSLRPSLGGSKNIQYF
-,-,TRBV7-6,TRBJ1-5,TGTGCCAGCAGCTTAGAACCTAATCAGCCCCAGCATTTT,CASSLEPNQPQHF
-,-,TRBV5-1,TRBJ2-2,TGCGCCAGCAGCTTCCTGGACGGGGAGCTGTTTTTT,CASSFLDGELFF
TRBD1,-,TRBV19,TRBJ1-6,TGTGCCAGTAGTATAGATCCCCGACAGGGAGGTCAGCATGATTCACCCCTCCACTTT,CASSIDPRQGGQHDSPLHF
-,-,TRBV9,TRBJ1-1,TGTGCCAGCAGCGCACACAGGGATAACACTGAAGCTTTCTTT,CASSAHRDNTEAFF
TRBD1,-,TRBV7-9,TRBJ1-3,TGTGCCAGCAGCCCGCTGGGGACAGGGGTAAACACCATATATTTT,CASSPLGTGVNTIYF
TRBD1,-,TRBV30,TRBJ1-3,TGTGCCTCCCAGACTACCTCCGGAGACAGGGGGAAACCTGGAAACACCATATATTTT,CASQTTSGDRGKPGNTIYF
-,-,TRBV5-4,TRBJ1-1,TGTGCCAGCAGCTTGGGGGAGATCGAAGCTTTCTTT,CASSLGEIEAFF
-,-,TRBV27,TRBJ2-5,TGTGCCAGCAATACCTTATCCCGGAAGGGGACCCAGTACTTC,CASNTLSRKGTQYF
-,-,TRBV1,TRBJ2-7,TGCACCAGCAGCCACGGGGGATCTGTGAGGCAGTACTTC,CTSSHGGSVRQYF
-,-,TRBV7-2,TRBJ2-7,TGTGCCAGCAGCTTGTATCTCCAGGGCCGACACGAGCAGTACTTC,CASSLYLQGRHEQYF
-,-,TRBV29-1,TRBJ1-1,TGCAGCGCGGGACTCGGGACAAGGAACACTGAAGCTTTCTTT,CSAGLGTRNTEAFF
-,-,TRBV10-3,TRBJ2-7,TGTGCCACCGGGGCCAGGTTCTACGAGCAGTACTTC,CATGARFYEQYF
-,few,TRBV19,TRBJ1-2,TGTGCCAGTAGTATCCGGAGGGCAGACTATGGCTACACCTTC,CASSIRRADYGYTF
-,-,TRBV6-5,TRBJ2-2,TGTGCCAGCAGGAGGGACCGGGTGGGCCCCGGGGAGCTGTTTTTT,CASRRDRVGPGELFF
-,-,TRBV6-1,TRBJ1-5,TGTGCCAGCAGTGAAGCGCTACGGAGTGTCGACCGCGACAATCAGCCCCAGCATTTT,CASSEALRSVDRDNQPQHF
TRBD2,-,TRBV7-7,TRBJ2-3,TGTGCTAGCAGCCCACCGGGAGGAGATACGCAGTATTTT,CASSPPGGDTQYF
-,-,TRBV7-8,TRBJ2-1,TGTGCCAGCAGCTTCAATTGGCATGAGCAGTTCTTC,CASSFNWHEQFF
-,-,TRBV4-3,TRBJ1-6,TGCGCCAGCAGCCAAGAGGCCCGGGGTCCTTCACCCCTCCACTTT,CASSQEARGPSPLHF
-,-,TRBV2,TRBJ2-2,TGTGCCAGCGGTGGAGGGGACCGATTCGGGGAGCTGTTTTTT,CASGGGDRFGELFF
-,-,TRBV28,TRBJ1-1,TGTGCCAGCAGTTTTGAACGGTTGAACACTGAAGCTTTCTTT,CASSFERLNTEAFF
-,-,TRBV30,TRBJ2-2,TGTGCCTGGAGTGAGCCCACGGGCAGCTACACCGGGGAGCTGTTTTTT,CAWSEPTGSYTGELFF
TRBD1,-,TRBV10-3,TRBJ2-1,TGTGCCATCAGCTCAACAGGGGCCGATGAGCAGTTCTTC,CAISSTGADEQFF
TRBD1,-,TRBV5-6,TRBJ2-7,TGTGCCAGCAGACCAGACAGGGGATTCTATAGAGAGCAGTACTTC,CASRPDRGFYREQYF
TRBD1,-,TRBV11-2,TRBJ2-7,TGTGCCAGCAGCTTAGCGAGGGGGCCTTCCTACGAGCAGTACTTC,CASSLARGPSYEQYF
-,-,TRBV9,TRBJ1-6,TGTGCCAGCAGCCCCCAGGGAGATAATTCACCCCTCCACTTT,CASSPQGDNSPLHF
-,-,TRBV7-9,TRBJ1-3,TGTGCCAGCAGCTCCCGCTATGGCAGTCTCTCTGGAAACACCATATATTTT,CASSSRYGSLSGNTIYF
-,-,TRBV14,TRBJ2-7,TGTGCCAGCAGCCAAGCAGGGGCGGTGAATTACGAGCAGTACTTC,CASSQAGAVNYEQYF
TRBD2,-,TRBV4-1,TRBJ2-7,TGCGCCAGCAGCCAAGCGTTCACTAGCGGAGCCTACGAGCAGTACTTC,CASSQAFTSGAYEQYF
TRBD1,-,TRBV5-8,TRBJ1-1,TGTGCCAGCAGCTTTCAGGGGGGATGGGGTAAGAACACTGAAGCTTTCTTT,CASSFQGGWGKNTEAFF
-,-,TRBV20-1,TRBJ2-3,TGCAGTGCCAAACGGCCGACCCGGGAGTATTTT,CSAKRPTREYF
TRBD1,-,TRBV5-1,TRBJ1-2,TGCGCCAGCAGGCGAACCGGGACAGCTAACTATGGCTACACCTTC,CASRRTGTANYGYTF
-,-,TRBV13,TRBJ2-1,TGTGCCAGCAGCTTACGCCGGGAGAGAAGACCGTACAATGAGCAGTTCTTC,CASSLRRERRPYNEQFF